Listed below are T cell receptor beta chains from one sample, sequenced in a study of cytomegalovirus exposure and HLA in healthy donors. Using immunoSEQ multiplex PCR, the repertoire was profiled, and TCRdb retains in-frame clones only, with some absent. The table records about 140,000 clones, roughly 85% of them present only once. The sample taken for sequencing was PBMCs. These receptors were obtained from a male donor in good health and CMV-seronegative. Both conserved end residues are part of each CDR3. Fields, in order: clone size, D gene, V gene, J gene, CDR3 protein, CDR3 DNA. D genes are given only for firm matches. Clone size is stated in some rows and not others, as once, few, many or a class when expanded.

.,TRBD2,TRBV5-6,TRBJ2-1,CASSLKLGGSIYNEQFF,TGTGCCAGCAGCTTGAAGTTGGGCGGGAGTATTTACAATGAGCAGTTCTTC
.,TRBD1,TRBV15,TRBJ1-1,CATSRGGDRVNTEAFF,TGTGCCACCAGCAGAGGGGGGGACAGGGTGAACACTGAAGCTTTCTTT
.,TRBD2,TRBV7-7,TRBJ2-7,CASSPRTSGGLAEQYF,TGTGCCAGCAGCCCACGGACTAGTGGAGGGCTGGCCGAGCAGTACTTC
.,TRBD2,TRBV4-1,TRBJ2-2,CASSQGLAGYTGELFF,TGCGCCAGCAGCCAAGGACTAGCGGGTTACACCGGGGAGCTGTTTTTT
.,.,TRBV7-3,TRBJ2-1,CASSAIPGTLYNEQFF,TGTGCCAGCAGCGCCATCCCCGGGACTTTGTACAATGAGCAGTTCTTC
.,.,TRBV18,TRBJ2-1,CASSPGAGLVNEQFF,TGTGCCAGCTCACCAGGGGCAGGTCTAGTGAATGAGCAGTTCTTC
.,TRBD2,TRBV9,TRBJ2-3,CASSARSGKDTQYF,TGTGCCAGCAGCGCAAGAAGCGGGAAAGATACGCAGTATTTT
.,TRBD1,TRBV14,TRBJ1-1,CASSQVRGRERRTEAFF,TGTGCCAGCAGCCAAGTCAGGGGGCGAGAACGGAGGACTGAAGCTTTCTTT
.,.,TRBV7-9,TRBJ2-1,CASSFSGSAYNEQFF,TGTGCCAGCAGCTTCAGCGGGTCCGCCTACAATGAGCAGTTCTTC
once,TRBD1,TRBV5-6,TRBJ1-2,CASSPPRRQGRNYGYTF,TGTGCCAGCAGCCCCCCCCGCCGACAGGGCCGCAACTATGGCTACACCTTC
.,.,TRBV5-6,TRBJ1-1,CASSLPGSNTEAFF,TGTGCCAGCAGCTTGCCAGGGTCTAACACTGAAGCTTTCTTT
.,.,TRBV27,TRBJ2-1,CASSAEGYGSSYNEQFF,TGTGCCAGCAGCGCAGAGGGGTACGGGAGTTCCTACAATGAGCAGTTCTTC
.,.,TRBV15,TRBJ2-7,CATSRAGTDSYEQYF,TGTGCCACCAGCAGAGCCGGGACTGACAGCTACGAGCAGTACTTC
.,.,TRBV27,TRBJ2-3,CASSPGAAYTQYF,TGTGCCAGCAGTCCAGGGGCGGCCTATACGCAGTATTTT
.,TRBD2,TRBV7-9,TRBJ2-1,CASSLGASGVYNEQFF,TGTGCCAGCAGCTTAGGGGCTAGCGGGGTCTACAATGAGCAGTTCTTC
few,TRBD2,TRBV28,TRBJ2-7,CASNPSGKYYEQYF,TGTGCCAGCAATCCCAGCGGGAAGTACTACGAGCAGTACTTC
.,.,TRBV7-2,TRBJ1-1,CASSPQGTSNTEAFF,TGTGCCAGCAGCCCTCAGGGGACCTCGAACACTGAAGCTTTCTTT
.,.,TRBV11-2,TRBJ2-5,CASSLVPRRVTQETQYF,TGTGCCAGCAGCTTGGTTCCTAGGCGGGTTACACAAGAGACCCAGTACTTC
.,.,TRBV9,TRBJ2-2,CASSVGQENTGELFF,TGTGCCAGCAGCGTGGGGCAGGAGAACACCGGGGAGCTGTTTTTT
.,TRBD2,TRBV25-1,TRBJ2-3,CASSEMGGKTDTQYF,TGTGCCAGCAGTGAAATGGGGGGGAAGACAGATACGCAGTATTTT
.,.,TRBV19,TRBJ1-2,CASSIDPHTRGANDYGYTF,TGTGCCAGTAGTATCGACCCTCACACACGGGGGGCCAACGACTATGGCTACACCTTC
.,.,TRBV7-9,TRBJ1-6,CASRLTGTDSPLHF,TGTGCCAGCAGATTAACAGGGACCGATTCACCCCTCCACTTT
.,TRBD1,TRBV5-4,TRBJ2-1,CASSSAGTGVGYEQFF,TGTGCCAGCAGCTCGGCCGGGACAGGGGTCGGGTATGAGCAGTTCTTC
.,.,TRBV29-1,TRBJ1-1,CSVEGGFTEAFF,TGCAGCGTTGAAGGAGGGTTTACTGAAGCTTTCTTT
.,.,TRBV15,TRBJ2-6,CAIRSVGANVLTF,TGTGCCATCCGGTCGGTTGGGGCCAACGTCCTGACTTTC
.,.,TRBV7-3,TRBJ2-3,CASSFGQSTDTQYF,TGTGCCAGCAGCTTCGGACAAAGCACAGATACGCAGTATTTT
.,TRBD1,TRBV5-4,TRBJ2-7,CASSLEGGSAYEQYF,TGTGCCAGCAGCTTGGAAGGGGGCAGCGCCTACGAGCAGTACTTC
.,TRBD2,TRBV6-1,TRBJ2-7,CASSELFAGGGDEQYF,TGTGCCAGCAGTGAGTTGTTTGCGGGAGGAGGGGACGAGCAGTACTTC
.,.,TRBV5-1,TRBJ1-1,CASSLANRAEAFF,TGCGCCAGCAGCTTGGCAAACAGGGCTGAAGCTTTCTTT
.,TRBD2,TRBV5-1,TRBJ2-7,CASSLGPGLAEPYEQYF,TGCGCCAGCAGCTTGGGGCCAGGGCTAGCGGAGCCCTACGAGCAGTACTTC
.,.,TRBV11-2,TRBJ1-6,CASSLEGRSSYNSPLHF,TGTGCCAGCAGCTTAGAGGGCAGAAGCTCCTATAATTCACCCCTCCACTTT
few,TRBD1,TRBV14,TRBJ1-6,CASSQARDRENSPLHF,TGTGCCAGCAGCCAAGCGCGGGACAGGGAGAATTCACCCCTCCACTTT
.,TRBD1,TRBV6-1,TRBJ1-4,CASSEGQGGTEKLFF,TGTGCCAGCAGTGAAGGACAGGGTGGAACTGAAAAACTGTTTTTT
.,.,TRBV4-1,TRBJ1-1,CASSQYEQGGTEAFF,TGCGCCAGCAGCCAATATGAACAGGGTGGCACTGAAGCTTTCTTT
.,TRBD1,TRBV27,TRBJ1-1,CASSSGGTGKTEAFF,TGTGCCAGCAGTTCAGGGGGGACAGGGAAAACTGAAGCTTTCTTT
.,TRBD1,TRBV19,TRBJ1-1,CASSTAGGRNEAFF,TGTGCCAGTAGTACCGCAGGGGGCCGTAATGAAGCTTTCTTT
once,TRBD1,TRBV19,TRBJ2-6,CASSAGTGYGANVLTF,TGTGCCAGTAGTGCCGGGACAGGGTACGGGGCCAACGTCCTGACTTTC
.,.,TRBV27,TRBJ2-3,CASSAGMADTQYF,TGTGCCAGCTCAGCAGGGATGGCAGATACGCAGTATTTT
.,TRBD1,TRBV29-1,TRBJ1-2,CSVEWAGGGYGYTF,TGCAGCGTTGAATGGGCAGGGGGCGGCTATGGCTACACCTTC
.,TRBD1,TRBV5-4,TRBJ2-1,CASSFKILTGAKIYNEQFF,TGTGCCAGCAGCTTCAAAATCCTCACAGGGGCCAAAATTTACAATGAGCAGTTCTTC
.,.,TRBV13,TRBJ1-5,CASSLGSGQPQHF,TGTGCCAGCAGCTTAGGGTCGGGTCAGCCCCAGCATTTT
.,.,TRBV27,TRBJ2-2,CAGSYSTGELFF,TGTGCCGGCAGTTATAGCACCGGGGAGCTGTTTTTT
.,TRBD1,TRBV5-6,TRBJ1-4,CASSLGGQGDEKLFF,TGTGCCAGCAGCTTGGGGGGACAGGGGGATGAAAAACTGTTTTTT
.,.,TRBV9,TRBJ2-7,CASSGEKGFEQYF,TGTGCCAGCAGCGGAGAAAAGGGGTTCGAGCAGTACTTC
.,.,TRBV25-1,TRBJ2-2,CASSESANTGELFF,TGTGCCAGCAGTGAGTCAGCGAACACCGGGGAGCTGTTTTTT
.,.,TRBV7-8,TRBJ1-2,CASSPERGRGYGYTF,TGTGCCAGCAGCCCCGAACGGGGGAGGGGCTATGGCTACACCTTC
.,TRBD1,TRBV11-1,TRBJ1-2,CASSLRQGDGYTF,TGTGCCAGCAGCTTAAGACAGGGGGACGGCTACACCTTC
.,TRBD1,TRBV6-6,TRBJ2-7,CASSDPGQDYYEQYF,TGTGCCAGCAGTGACCCGGGACAGGACTATTACGAGCAGTACTTC